The rows below give T cell receptor beta chains drawn from one sample of a study of cytomegalovirus exposure and HLA in healthy donors. Assay: immunoSEQ multiplex PCR; the TCRdb copy retains only in-frame clones and omits some. The sample consists of roughly 180,000 clones, about 80% of them appearing once. Input material: PBMCs. The source is a woman under 30 in good health and CMV-seropositive. Each CDR3 is given with its conserved first and last residue. The D gene is left open where the match is weak. Expanded clones get a size class; other rows say once, few or many, or leave the size out.

D gene: NA
clone size: few
J gene: TRBJ1-5
V gene: TRBV30
CDR3 protein: CAWSESGNQPQHF
CDR3 DNA: TGTGCCTGGAGTGAGTCAGGGAACCAGCCCCAGCATTTT

D gene: TRBD1
clone size: once
J gene: TRBJ1-2
V gene: TRBV6-8
CDR3 protein: CASSYLLLTGGEGYTF
CDR3 DNA: TGTGCCAGCAGTTACCTACTTTTAACAGGGGGTGAGGGCTACACCTTC

D gene: NA
clone size: NA
J gene: TRBJ2-3
V gene: TRBV9
CDR3 protein: CASSPQGVDAQYF
CDR3 DNA: TGTGCCAGCAGCCCTCAGGGTGTTGATGCGCAGTATTTT

D gene: NA
clone size: NA
J gene: TRBJ2-1
V gene: TRBV28
CDR3 protein: CASSLSGRVDEQFF
CDR3 DNA: TGTGCCAGCAGTTTAAGCGGGCGGGTGGATGAGCAGTTCTTC

D gene: NA
clone size: NA
J gene: TRBJ2-1
V gene: TRBV19
CDR3 protein: CASSPQGYNEQFF
CDR3 DNA: TGTGCCAGTAGTCCGCAGGGCTACAATGAGCAGTTCTTC

D gene: TRBD1
clone size: NA
J gene: TRBJ1-5
V gene: TRBV10-3
CDR3 protein: CAISGGQVGQPQHF
CDR3 DNA: TGTGCCATCAGTGGGGGACAGGTAGGGCAGCCCCAGCATTTT

D gene: TRBD2
clone size: once
J gene: TRBJ2-5
V gene: TRBV18
CDR3 protein: CASSPPRLAGRAHQETQYF
CDR3 DNA: TGTGCCAGCTCACCACCGAGACTAGCGGGGCGTGCCCACCAAGAGACCCAGTACTTC

D gene: TRBD2
clone size: NA
J gene: TRBJ2-5
V gene: TRBV11-2
CDR3 protein: CASSFSGGADETQYF
CDR3 DNA: TGTGCCAGCAGCTTTAGCGGGGGGGCCGATGAGACCCAGTACTTC

D gene: NA
clone size: NA
J gene: TRBJ2-3
V gene: TRBV6-4
CDR3 protein: CASSRGSTDTQYF
CDR3 DNA: TGTGCCAGCAGTCGCGGAAGCACAGATACGCAGTATTTT

D gene: NA
clone size: NA
J gene: TRBJ2-3
V gene: TRBV6-4
CDR3 protein: CASKLQGESDTQYF
CDR3 DNA: TGTGCCAGCAAGCTACAGGGAGAATCAGATACGCAGTATTTT

D gene: TRBD2
clone size: NA
J gene: TRBJ2-6
V gene: TRBV2
CDR3 protein: CASSESGGSGANVLAF
CDR3 DNA: TGTGCCAGCAGTGAGTCGGGGGGGTCTGGGGCCAACGTCCTGGCTTTC

D gene: TRBD1
clone size: NA
J gene: TRBJ1-2
V gene: TRBV6-5
CDR3 protein: CASRIDRDDGYTF
CDR3 DNA: TGTGCCAGCAGAATCGACAGGGACGATGGCTACACCTTC

D gene: TRBD1
clone size: NA
J gene: TRBJ2-7
V gene: TRBV5-1
CDR3 protein: CASSPSGGLNEQYF
CDR3 DNA: TGCGCCAGCAGCCCCTCAGGGGGCCTGAACGAGCAGTACTTC

D gene: NA
clone size: NA
J gene: TRBJ2-6
V gene: TRBV19
CDR3 protein: CASSIGGAGANVLTF
CDR3 DNA: TGTGCCAGTAGTATTGGGGGCGCTGGGGCCAACGTCCTGACTTTC

D gene: TRBD2
clone size: NA
J gene: TRBJ2-3
V gene: TRBV5-1
CDR3 protein: CASSKGREGTDTQYF
CDR3 DNA: TGCGCCAGCAGTAAGGGGCGGGAGGGCACAGATACGCAGTATTTT

D gene: TRBD2
clone size: NA
J gene: TRBJ2-5
V gene: TRBV5-5
CDR3 protein: CASSYGGEETQYF
CDR3 DNA: TGTGCCAGCAGCTACGGGGGGGAAGAGACCCAGTACTTC

D gene: NA
clone size: NA
J gene: TRBJ2-1
V gene: TRBV7-9
CDR3 protein: CASSSTSARSYNEQFF
CDR3 DNA: TGTGCCAGCAGCTCAACCTCAGCGCGCTCCTACAATGAGCAGTTCTTC

D gene: TRBD1
clone size: NA
J gene: TRBJ1-4
V gene: TRBV29-1
CDR3 protein: CSVGGQVGEKLFF
CDR3 DNA: TGCAGCGTTGGGGGACAGGTTGGAGAAAAACTGTTTTTT

D gene: NA
clone size: NA
J gene: TRBJ2-3
V gene: TRBV14
CDR3 protein: CASSQGLAGRFTDTQYF
CDR3 DNA: TGTGCCAGCAGCCAGGGGTTGGCAGGGCGGTTTACAGATACGCAGTATTTT

D gene: NA
clone size: NA
J gene: TRBJ2-7
V gene: TRBV6-5
CDR3 protein: CASTLTGSSYEQYF
CDR3 DNA: TGTGCCAGCACCTTAACAGGGTCATCCTACGAGCAGTACTTC

D gene: NA
clone size: few
J gene: TRBJ2-7
V gene: TRBV7-4
CDR3 protein: CASSPRQGVYTYEQYF
CDR3 DNA: TGTGCCAGCAGCCCCCGGCAAGGGGTGTATACCTACGAGCAGTACTTC

D gene: NA
clone size: once
J gene: TRBJ2-5
V gene: TRBV6-1
CDR3 protein: CASSEAVSGTQYF
CDR3 DNA: TGTGCCAGCAGTGAAGCGGTATCGGGGACCCAGTACTTC

D gene: NA
clone size: few
J gene: TRBJ2-2
V gene: TRBV5-4
CDR3 protein: CASQNLRVDTGELFF
CDR3 DNA: TGTGCCAGCCAAAATCTCAGGGTGGACACCGGGGAGCTGTTTTTT

D gene: TRBD1
clone size: NA
J gene: TRBJ2-1
V gene: TRBV4-1
CDR3 protein: CASRPDRGSYNEQFF
CDR3 DNA: TGCGCCAGCAGACCCGACAGGGGCTCCTACAATGAGCAGTTCTTC

D gene: TRBD1
clone size: NA
J gene: TRBJ2-7
V gene: TRBV5-4
CDR3 protein: CASSSDREVSEQYF
CDR3 DNA: TGTGCCAGCAGCTCGGACAGGGAAGTTAGCGAGCAGTACTTC

D gene: TRBD1
clone size: NA
J gene: TRBJ1-1
V gene: TRBV6-6
CDR3 protein: CASSTHTGGVDTEAFF
CDR3 DNA: TGTGCCAGCAGTACTCACACAGGGGGTGTAGACACTGAAGCTTTCTTT

D gene: NA
clone size: NA
J gene: TRBJ1-5
V gene: TRBV7-2
CDR3 protein: CASSLRGGAQPQHF
CDR3 DNA: TGTGCCAGCAGCTTAAGGGGGGGGGCTCAGCCCCAGCATTTT

D gene: NA
clone size: NA
J gene: TRBJ2-7
V gene: TRBV6-1
CDR3 protein: CASRSYRIHEQYF
CDR3 DNA: TGTGCCAGCAGGTCGTATAGAATCCACGAGCAGTACTTC

D gene: NA
clone size: once
J gene: TRBJ2-7
V gene: TRBV5-6
CDR3 protein: CASSLFRGGIYEQYF
CDR3 DNA: TGTGCCAGCAGCTTGTTTAGGGGAGGCATCTACGAGCAGTACTTC

D gene: NA
clone size: NA
J gene: TRBJ2-2
V gene: TRBV12-5
CDR3 protein: CASGLWRGITGELFF
CDR3 DNA: TGTGCTAGTGGTTTGTGGCGGGGTATCACCGGGGAGCTGTTTTTT

D gene: NA
clone size: NA
J gene: TRBJ2-6
V gene: TRBV4-2
CDR3 protein: CASSQTPASGANVLTF
CDR3 DNA: TGTGCCAGCAGCCAGACACCCGCCTCTGGGGCCAACGTCCTGACTTTC

D gene: TRBD1
clone size: NA
J gene: TRBJ2-6
V gene: TRBV5-5
CDR3 protein: CASMGGQGPWANVLTF
CDR3 DNA: TGTGCCAGCATGGGGGGACAGGGCCCCTGGGCCAACGTCCTGACTTTC

D gene: NA
clone size: once
J gene: TRBJ1-2
V gene: TRBV5-1
CDR3 protein: CASSQDKGIHGYTF
CDR3 DNA: TGCGCCAGCAGCCAGGACAAGGGGATCCATGGCTACACCTTC

D gene: TRBD2
clone size: few
J gene: TRBJ2-1
V gene: TRBV5-1
CDR3 protein: CASKAGGRINEQFF
CDR3 DNA: TGCGCCAGCAAAGCGGGGGGCCGGATCAATGAGCAGTTCTTC

D gene: TRBD2
clone size: NA
J gene: TRBJ2-3
V gene: TRBV6-1
CDR3 protein: CATKRLAGATDTQYF
CDR3 DNA: TGTGCCACTAAAAGACTAGCGGGGGCCACAGATACGCAGTATTTT

D gene: NA
clone size: NA
J gene: TRBJ2-1
V gene: TRBV28
CDR3 protein: CASSSPGLAAEQFF
CDR3 DNA: TGTGCCAGCAGTTCCCCCGGACTGGCTGCTGAGCAGTTCTTC

D gene: NA
clone size: NA
J gene: TRBJ2-2
V gene: TRBV2
CDR3 protein: CAVTRLGSLSGVGELFF
CDR3 DNA: TGTGCCGTAACTAGATTGGGTAGCCTAAGTGGCGTCGGGGAGCTGTTTTTT

D gene: NA
clone size: NA
J gene: TRBJ1-1
V gene: TRBV30
CDR3 protein: CALSTGTMSTEAFF
CDR3 DNA: TGTGCCTTAAGCACAGGGACGATGAGCACTGAAGCTTTCTTT

D gene: TRBD1
clone size: few
J gene: TRBJ1-2
V gene: TRBV4-2
CDR3 protein: CASSQGTGGSYGYTF
CDR3 DNA: TGTGCCAGCAGCCAAGGGACAGGGGGCAGCTATGGCTACACCTTC

D gene: TRBD2
clone size: NA
J gene: TRBJ2-7
V gene: TRBV7-2
CDR3 protein: CASSLVVLAGYEQYF
CDR3 DNA: TGTGCCAGCAGCTTAGTTGTCCTAGCGGGGTACGAGCAGTACTTC